This TCR beta chain came from a study of OX40 agonist ivuxolimab in advanced cancers. Turning to the overall study: Ivuxolimab was a fully human IgG2 agonistic monoclonal antibody targeting the costimulatory receptor OX40 (CD134). Partial responses occurred in three dose-escalation patients, of whom one had hepatocellular carcinoma and two had cutaneous melanoma. In the dose-escalation cohort, around 80% of patients were male, and the mean age was approximately 60 years with a range of about 20 to 90. Intravenous ivuxolimab was administered to patients every 2 weeks at six dose levels: 0.01, 0.1, 0.3, 1.5, 3 and 10 mg/kg. The point of sequencing TCRbeta in the periphery was to test whether ivuxolimab changed TCR sequence diversity and drove clonal T-cell expansion. Of the roughly 52 dose-escalation patients, hepatocellular carcinoma was present in around 19, melanoma in some 15, renal cell carcinoma in 9 and head and neck cancer in 9. The monotherapy dose-escalation portion (N of about 57 patients) of the phase I ivuxolimab trial is reported in the paper. Prior anti-PD-1, anti-PD-L1 or anti-CTLA-4 therapy was permitted, and checkpoint inhibitors had been received by about 36% of dose-escalation patients.

The CDR3 measures 14 amino acids from cysteine to phenylalanine. CDR3 DNA is the only sequence kept; it has 42 bases, read in frame from the first base. The junction shows trimming of 7 bases on V and 3 bases on J, and the gene matches do not reach 10 bases of it. From the germline V gene (reference sequence), CDR1 is SGHKS and CDR2 is YYEKEE. Genomic DNA was isolated from the sorted cells so that the TCRbeta CDR3 region could be sequenced. The immunoSEQ Assay was used to sequence the TCRbeta CDR3 regions. Held by TCRdb, this immuneACCESS table contains in-frame sequences only and omits some clones. Under half of the omission traces to an unresolved V gene where checked; the cause of the rest is unknown. The sample table lists 68,000 or so clones, more than 75% of them with a count of one. Over 2% of the sample comes from the top ten. Remarks on this clone: Its antigen is still unknown. No base-level quality is on record; no much larger clone is a single base apart.

The trial excluded patients who had a history of autoimmune disease or who were on systemic immunosuppression. Peripheral blood for TCR sequencing was drawn from every dose cohort at baseline, at cycle 4 day 1 and at cycle 7 day 1. The samples were drawn from a first-in-human, open-label, multicenter phase I dose-escalation trial of ivuxolimab. Adults with locally advanced or metastatic melanoma, renal cell, hepatocellular, or head and neck squamous cell carcinoma were enrolled in the trial. Before TCR sequencing, CD4+ T cells and CD8+ T cells from peripheral blood were sorted into separate populations. The investigation overall reported the following: After ivuxolimab, more expanded clones were found on average in CD8+ T cells than in CD4+ T cells. Partial responders in the 0.1-3.0 mg/kg groups had among the lowest normalized peripheral clonal expansion, especially among CD8+ T cells. Low levels of normalized T-cell clonal expansion were also shown by some nonresponding patients. Clonal expansion of both CD4+ and CD8+ blood T cells was observed from baseline to week 6 at doses 0.1 to 3.0 mg/kg. The antigen specificity of the clonally expanded peripheral T cells was not determined.

The clonotype originates from an adult with an advanced solid tumor such as melanoma, head and neck, liver or kidney cancer. In this chain, TRBV5-5 is recombined with TRBJ2-7; 7 bases in the middle match TRBD1. The material sequenced was CD4+ or CD8+ T cells sorted from blood, taken in a trial of the OX40 agonist ivuxolimab. The DNA sequence is TGTGCCAGCTTACCTGGGGACAGACACTACGAGCAGTACTTC. It codes for CASLPGDRHYEQYF.